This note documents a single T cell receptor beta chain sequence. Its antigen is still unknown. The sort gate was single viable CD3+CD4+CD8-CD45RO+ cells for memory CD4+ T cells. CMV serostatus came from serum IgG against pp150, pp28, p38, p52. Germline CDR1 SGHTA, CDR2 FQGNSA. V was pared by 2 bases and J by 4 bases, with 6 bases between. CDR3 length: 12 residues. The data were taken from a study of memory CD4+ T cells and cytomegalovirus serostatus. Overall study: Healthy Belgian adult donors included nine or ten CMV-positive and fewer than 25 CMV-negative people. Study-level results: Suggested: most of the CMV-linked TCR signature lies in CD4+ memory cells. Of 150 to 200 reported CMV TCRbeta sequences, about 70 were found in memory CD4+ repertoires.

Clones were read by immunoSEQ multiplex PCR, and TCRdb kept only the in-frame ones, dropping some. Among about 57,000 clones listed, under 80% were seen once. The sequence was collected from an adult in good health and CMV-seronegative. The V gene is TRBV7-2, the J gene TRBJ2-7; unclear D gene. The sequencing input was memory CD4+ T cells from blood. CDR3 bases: TGTGCCAGCAGCTTAAGGCCTTACGAGCAGTACTTC. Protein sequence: CASSLRPYEQYF.